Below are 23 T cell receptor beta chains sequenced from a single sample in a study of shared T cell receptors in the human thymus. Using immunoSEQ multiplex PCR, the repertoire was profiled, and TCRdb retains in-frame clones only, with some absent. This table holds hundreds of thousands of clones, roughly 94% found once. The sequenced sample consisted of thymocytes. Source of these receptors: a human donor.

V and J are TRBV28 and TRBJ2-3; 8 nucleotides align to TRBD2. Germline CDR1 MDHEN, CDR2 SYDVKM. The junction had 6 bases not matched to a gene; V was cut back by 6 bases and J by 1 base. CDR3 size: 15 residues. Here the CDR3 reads CASSPREVRTDTQYF. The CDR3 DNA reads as TGTGCCAGCAGCCCGCGGGAGGTACGCACAGATACGCAGTATTTT.

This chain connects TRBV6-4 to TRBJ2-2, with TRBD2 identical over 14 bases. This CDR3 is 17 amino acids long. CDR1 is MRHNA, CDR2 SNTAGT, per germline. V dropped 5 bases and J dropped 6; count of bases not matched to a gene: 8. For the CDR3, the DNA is TGTGCCAGCAGTACATCTCAGACTAGCGGGAGGGCCGGGGAGCTGTTTTTT. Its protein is CASSTSQTSGRAGELFF.

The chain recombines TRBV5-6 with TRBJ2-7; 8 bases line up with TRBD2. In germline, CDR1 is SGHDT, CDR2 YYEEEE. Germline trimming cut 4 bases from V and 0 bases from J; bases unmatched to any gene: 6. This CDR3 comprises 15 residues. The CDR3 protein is CASSLLAESSYEQYF. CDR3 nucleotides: TGTGCCAGCAGCCTACTAGCGGAAAGCTCCTACGAGCAGTACTTC.

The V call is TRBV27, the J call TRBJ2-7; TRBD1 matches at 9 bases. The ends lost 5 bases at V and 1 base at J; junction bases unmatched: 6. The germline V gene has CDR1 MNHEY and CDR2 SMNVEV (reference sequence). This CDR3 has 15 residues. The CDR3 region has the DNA TGTGCCAGCAGTCCCCGGGACAGGGTATCCTACGAGCAGTACTTC. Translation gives CASSPRDRVSYEQYF.

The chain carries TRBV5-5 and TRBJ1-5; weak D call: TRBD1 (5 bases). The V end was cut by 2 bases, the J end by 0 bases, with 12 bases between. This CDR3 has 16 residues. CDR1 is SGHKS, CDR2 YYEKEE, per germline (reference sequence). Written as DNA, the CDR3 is TGTGCCAGCAGCTTAGAGGACACAGTTAGCAATCAGCCCCAGCATTTT. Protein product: CASSLEDTVSNQPQHF.

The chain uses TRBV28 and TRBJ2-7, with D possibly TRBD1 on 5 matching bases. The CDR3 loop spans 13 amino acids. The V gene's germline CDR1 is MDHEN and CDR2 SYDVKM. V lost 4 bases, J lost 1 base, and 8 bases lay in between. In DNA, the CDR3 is TGTGCCAGCAGTTGGACAAATTCCTACGAGCAGTACTTC. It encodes CASSWTNSYEQYF.

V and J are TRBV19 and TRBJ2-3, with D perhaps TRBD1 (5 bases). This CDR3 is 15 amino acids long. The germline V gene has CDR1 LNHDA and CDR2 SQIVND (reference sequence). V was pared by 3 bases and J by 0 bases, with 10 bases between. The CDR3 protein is CASSIRTPSTDTQYF. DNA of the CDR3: TGTGCCAGTAGTATTAGGACACCGAGCACAGATACGCAGTATTTT.

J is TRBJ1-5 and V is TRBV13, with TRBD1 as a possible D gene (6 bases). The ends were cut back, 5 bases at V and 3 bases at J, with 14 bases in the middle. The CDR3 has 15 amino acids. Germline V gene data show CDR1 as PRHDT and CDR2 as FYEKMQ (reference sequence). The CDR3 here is CASSLRGQPNQPQHF. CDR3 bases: TGTGCCAGCAGCCTGCGAGGACAGCCCAATCAGCCCCAGCATTTT.

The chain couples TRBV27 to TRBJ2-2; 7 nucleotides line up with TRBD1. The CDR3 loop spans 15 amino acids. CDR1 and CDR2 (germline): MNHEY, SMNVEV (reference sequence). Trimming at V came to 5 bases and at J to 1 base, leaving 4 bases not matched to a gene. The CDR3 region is CASSPRDRNTGELFF. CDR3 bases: TGTGCCAGCAGTCCCCGGGACAGGAACACCGGGGAGCTGTTTTTT.

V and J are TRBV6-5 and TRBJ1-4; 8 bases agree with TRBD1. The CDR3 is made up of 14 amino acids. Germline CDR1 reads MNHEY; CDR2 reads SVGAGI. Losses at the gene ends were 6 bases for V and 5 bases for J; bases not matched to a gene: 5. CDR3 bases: TGTGCCAGCAGACCGGGACAGGCCAATGAAAAACTGTTTTTT. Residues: CASRPGQANEKLFF.

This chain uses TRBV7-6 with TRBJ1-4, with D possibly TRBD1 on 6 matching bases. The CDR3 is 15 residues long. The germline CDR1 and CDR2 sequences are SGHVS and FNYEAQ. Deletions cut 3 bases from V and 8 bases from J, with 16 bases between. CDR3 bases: TGTGCCAGCAGCTTGAATTTGCAGGGGAAGGAAAAACTGTTTTTT. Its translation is CASSLNLQGKEKLFF.

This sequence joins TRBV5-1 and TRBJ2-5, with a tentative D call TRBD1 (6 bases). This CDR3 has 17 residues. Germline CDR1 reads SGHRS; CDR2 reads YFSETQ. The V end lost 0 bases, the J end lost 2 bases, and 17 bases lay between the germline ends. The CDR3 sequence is CASSLEGQKQGQETQYF. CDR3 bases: TGCGCCAGCAGCTTGGAAGGTCAGAAACAGGGTCAAGAGACCCAGTACTTC. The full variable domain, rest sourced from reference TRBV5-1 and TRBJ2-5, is KAGVTQTPRYLIKTRGQQVTLSCSPISGHRSVSWYQQTPGQGLQFLFEYFSETQRNKGNFPGRFSGRQFSNSRSEMNVSTLELGDSALYLCASSLEGQKQGQETQYFGPGTRLLVL.

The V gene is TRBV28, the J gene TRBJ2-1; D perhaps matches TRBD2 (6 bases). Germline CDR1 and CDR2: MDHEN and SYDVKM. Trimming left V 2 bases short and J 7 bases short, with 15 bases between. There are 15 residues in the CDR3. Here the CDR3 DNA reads TGTGCCAGCAGTTTACTAGCGACCCCTCTTAATGAGCAGTTCTTC. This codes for CASSLLATPLNEQFF. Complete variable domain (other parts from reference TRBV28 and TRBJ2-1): DVKVTQSSRYLVKRTGEKVFLECVQDMDHENMFWYRQDPGLGLRLIYFSYDVKMKEKGDIPEGYSVSREKKERFSLILESASTNQTSMYLCASSLLATPLNEQFFGPGTRLTVL.

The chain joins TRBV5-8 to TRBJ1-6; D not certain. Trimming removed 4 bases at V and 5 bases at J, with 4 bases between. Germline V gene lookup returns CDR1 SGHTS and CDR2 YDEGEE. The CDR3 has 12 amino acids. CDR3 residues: CASSQNNSPLHF. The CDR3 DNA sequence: TGTGCCAGCAGCCAGAATAATTCACCCCTCCACTTT. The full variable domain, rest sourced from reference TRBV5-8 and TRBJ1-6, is EAGVTQSPTHLIKTRGQQATLRCSPISGHTSVYWYQQALGLGLQFLLWYDEGEERNRGNFPPRFSGRQFPNYSSELNVNALELEDSALYLCASSQNNSPLHFGNGTRLTVT.

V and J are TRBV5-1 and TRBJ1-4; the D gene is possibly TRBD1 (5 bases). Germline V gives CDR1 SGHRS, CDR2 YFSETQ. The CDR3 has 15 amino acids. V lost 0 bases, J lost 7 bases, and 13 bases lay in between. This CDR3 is CASSLGGPRGEKLFF. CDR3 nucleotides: TGCGCCAGCAGCTTGGGGGGCCCTCGGGGTGAAAAACTGTTTTTT.

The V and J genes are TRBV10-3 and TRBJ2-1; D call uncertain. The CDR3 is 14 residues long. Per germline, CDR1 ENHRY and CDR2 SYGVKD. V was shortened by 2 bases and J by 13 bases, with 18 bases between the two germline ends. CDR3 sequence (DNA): TGTGCCATCAGTGAGGATCGGGCCCTTTGTTCCCAGTTCTTC. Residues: CAISEDRALCSQFF.

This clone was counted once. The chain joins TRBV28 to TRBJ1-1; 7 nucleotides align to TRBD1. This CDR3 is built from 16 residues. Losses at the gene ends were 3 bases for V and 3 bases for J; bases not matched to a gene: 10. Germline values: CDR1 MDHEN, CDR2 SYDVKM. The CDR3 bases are TGTGCCAGCAGTTTCCAACAAGGGGGCTACTACACTGAAGCTTTCTTT. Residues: CASSFQQGGYYTEAFF.

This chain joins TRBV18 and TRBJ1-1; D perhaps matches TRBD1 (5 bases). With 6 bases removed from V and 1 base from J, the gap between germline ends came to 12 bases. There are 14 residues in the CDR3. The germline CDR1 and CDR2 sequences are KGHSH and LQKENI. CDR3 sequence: CASSLGLPNTEAFF. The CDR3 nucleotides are TGTGCCAGCTCGCTGGGACTGCCGAACACTGAAGCTTTCTTT. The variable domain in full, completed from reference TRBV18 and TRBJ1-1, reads NAGVMQNPRHLVRRRGQEARLRCSPMKGHSHVYWYRQLPEEGLKFMVYLQKENIIDESGMPKERFSAEFPKEGPSILRIQQVVRGDSAAYFCASSLGLPNTEAFFGQGTRLTVV.

The chain's CDR3 is CASSVVEGENTEAFF. CDR3 in DNA: TGTGCCAGCAGCGTAGTTGAGGGGGAGAACACTGAAGCTTTCTTT. The chain is built from TRBV9 and TRBJ1-1, with a tentative D call TRBD1 (6 bases). Between the trimmed V and J ends, which lost 0 bases and 1 base, there was a span of 10 bases. The CDR3 length is 15 residues. The germline CDR1 and CDR2 sequences are SGDLS and YYNGEE.

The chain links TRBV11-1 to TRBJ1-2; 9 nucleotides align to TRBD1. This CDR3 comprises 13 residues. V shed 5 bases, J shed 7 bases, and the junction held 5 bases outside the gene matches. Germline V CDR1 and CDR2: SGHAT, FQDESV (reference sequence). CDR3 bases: TGTGCCAGCAGCCATGGGACAGGGAGTGGCTACACCTTC. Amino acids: CASSHGTGSGYTF.

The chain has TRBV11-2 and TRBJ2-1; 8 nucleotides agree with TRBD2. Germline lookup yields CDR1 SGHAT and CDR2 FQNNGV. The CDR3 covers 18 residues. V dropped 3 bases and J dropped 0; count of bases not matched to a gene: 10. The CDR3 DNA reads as TGTGCCAGCAGCTTTTCCCTTAGCGGGGCAAGCTCCTACAATGAGCAGTTCTTC. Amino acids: CASSFSLSGASSYNEQFF.

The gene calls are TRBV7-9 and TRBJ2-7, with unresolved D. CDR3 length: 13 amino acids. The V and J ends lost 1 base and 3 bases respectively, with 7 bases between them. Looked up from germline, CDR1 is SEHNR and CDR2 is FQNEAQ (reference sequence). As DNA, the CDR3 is TGTGCCAGCAGCTTAGGGAGAGGCTACGAGCAGTACTTC. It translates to CASSLGRGYEQYF.

In DNA, the CDR3 is TGTGCCAGCGGGTGCGGACTTGACGACTCCTACGAGCAGTACTTC. Protein: CASGCGLDDSYEQYF. J is TRBJ2-7 and V is TRBV27; D perhaps matches TRBD2 (5 bases). Germline assignment: CDR1 MNHEY and CDR2 SMNVEV (reference sequence). Trimming took 8 bases from V and 0 from J, leaving 17 bases between them. This CDR3 comprises 15 residues.